The clone carrying this T cell receptor (beta chain) was observed a few times. The CDR3 totals 12 residues. The V end was cut by 10 bases, the J end by 11 bases, with 18 bases between. CDR1 and CDR2 from the germline V gene are ENHRY and SYGVKD. Each CDR3 protein is one row after TCRdb ran MiXCR on the RT-PCR reads. The sample records about 540,000 distinct CDR3 sequences, less than 25% being singletons. This specimen comes from a study of response to subunit inactivated influenza vaccine. These data are also associated with another study on T cells expressing NK-cell markers. According to that study: 5'RACE template switching with UMIs generated TCR beta cDNA. It was sorted CD3+CD56-NKG2C+, CD3+CD56+NKG2C- and CD3+CD56+NKG2C+ T cells that provided the TCR beta repertoires. HCMV serostatus: seven of eight sequenced donors positive, one negative. The authors restricted sorting to alpha-beta TCR T cells with an anti-gamma-delta TCR antibody in several experiments.

The material was CD4+ T cells sorted from PBMCs, obtained 11 to 12 days after vaccination. The gene calls are TRBV10-3 and TRBJ1-5; D is undetermined. This receptor was taken from a man aged 45-65 years who received an inactivated influenza vaccine. The CDR3 DNA follows: TGTGCCACCCGAGAAACTGGTAAGGCCCAGCATTTT. Amino acids: CATRETGKAQHF.